One sample yielded the 7 T cell receptor beta chains listed below, sequenced in a study of cytomegalovirus exposure and HLA in healthy donors. The PCR made use of 60 Vbeta and 13 Jbeta primers. TCRdb's copy holds only in-frame clones and misses some; the assay was immunoSEQ multiplex PCR. The table has roughly 150,000 clones, 76% seen once. Sequenced input: PBMCs. The source is a man aged 35 to 55 in good health and CMV-seronegative.

The J gene is TRBJ1-2, the V gene TRBV18; TRBD1 matches 8 bases. Germline-derived CDR1 and CDR2 are KGHSH and LQKENI. The CDR3 length is 15 residues. The ends lost 3 bases at V and 8 bases at J; junction bases unmatched: 11. The CDR3 sequence: CASSPGSDRGDGYTF. The DNA of the CDR3 is TGTGCCAGCTCACCGGGATCAGACAGGGGCGACGGCTACACCTTC.

This rearrangement joins TRBV19 to TRBJ1-5; D gene uncertain. The CDR3 is 13 amino acids. Germline V gene lookup returns CDR1 LNHDA and CDR2 SQIVND (reference sequence). Trimming removed 5 bases at V and 1 base at J, with 6 bases between. For the CDR3, the DNA is TGTGCCAGTAGTTCCATGAGCAATCAGCCCCAGCATTTT. Protein: CASSSMSNQPQHF.

The gene calls are TRBV5-6 and TRBJ2-4, with 7 bases lining up with TRBD1. The CDR3 contains 16 residues. Germline assignment: CDR1 SGHDT and CDR2 YYEEEE. Trimming took 0 bases from V and 9 from J; bases not matched to a gene: 12. The CDR3 bases are TGTGCCAGCAGCTTGGCCACCGGGTCAGGGGGTGCCATTCAGTACTTC. Translation: CASSLATGSGGAIQYF.

CDR3 loop: CASSLGGLETQYF. The CDR3 nucleotides are TGTGCCAGCAGCTTAGGGGGCCTGGAGACCCAGTACTTC. This chain links TRBV7-9 with TRBJ2-5, with D possibly matching TRBD1 (5 bases). Germline lookup yields CDR1 SEHNR and CDR2 FQNEAQ (reference sequence). This CDR3 region has 13 residues. Trimming took 1 base from V and 5 from J, leaving 8 bases between them.

Points on this clone: An end of the junction does not agree with germline; a read error may underlie this. DNA of the CDR3: TGCGCCAGCAGCTTTGACTCCTACGAGCAGTACTTT. Translation: CASSFDSYEQYF. The V and J genes are TRBV5-1 and TRBJ2-7; D gene ambiguous. CDR3 length: 12 residues. Germline V gives CDR1 SGHRS, CDR2 YFSETQ.

A remark on this clone: Other DNA sequences in the same sample also yield this CDR3. The V and J genes are TRBV4-2 and TRBJ2-7, with 7 bases lining up with TRBD1. The J segment lost 2 bases and the V segment lost 0 bases, leaving 4 bases of the junction unmatched. Per the germline V gene, CDR1 is LGHNA and CDR2 is YNFKEQ. CDR3 length equals 15 residues. The CDR3 spells CASSQERTGPYEQYF. As DNA, the CDR3 is TGTGCCAGCAGCCAAGAAAGGACAGGCCCCTACGAGCAGTACTTC.

Written as DNA, the CDR3 is TGCGCCAGCAGCTTGGGGCAGGGGGTGAGCGGAACTAATGAAAAACTGTTTTTT. It translates to CASSLGQGVSGTNEKLFF. The rearrangement links TRBV5-1 to TRBJ1-4; 7 positions agree with TRBD1. With V trimmed by 0 bases and J by 1 base, 9 bases remained unmatched. Germline lookup yields CDR1 SGHRS and CDR2 YFSETQ. The CDR3 covers 18 residues.